This T cell receptor beta chain was captured by sequencing in a study of Ad26.COV2.S vaccination and SARS-CoV-2 variants. TCRdb keeps only in-frame clones here, not all; method: immunoSEQ multiplex PCR. The sample has around 450,000 clones; about 88% are singletons. Treatment given: some 19 received Ad26.COV2.S at low or high dose, single or two shots; about 5 received placebo; per-sample allocation not given. Each sample was drawn 63 days after the first injection (of vaccine or placebo). This CDR3 region has 13 residues. Germline CDR1 reads SGDLS; CDR2 reads YYNGEE. V was cut by 6 bases and J by 0 bases, with 6 bases left in between.

The sample in question was peripheral blood, obtained in a trial of Ad26.COV2.S vaccine versus placebo. This receptor was taken from a person between 18 and 65 years old who received the Ad26.COV2.S COVID-19 vaccine or a placebo. The chain carries TRBV9 and TRBJ2-2; perhaps TRBD2 as D (5 bases). The CDR3 DNA follows: TGTGCCAGCACGGGGTCGAACACCGGGGAGCTGTTTTTT. As protein: CASTGSNTGELFF.